This T cell receptor (beta chain) derives from a study of vaccination and CD4 T cells after COVID-19. As for the study in general: Convalescent cases comprised some 10 mild and one severe, all SARS-CoV-2 positive by nasal swab PCR. At a median around 70 days (range 14 to 241) after dose two, post-vaccine samples were obtained.

TCRdb re-derived calls from the PCR reads in MiXCR, one entry per CDR3 protein. The profile shows fewer than 30,000 distinct CDR3 sequences, about 54% of them singletons. Germline V gene lookup returns CDR1 SGHTA and CDR2 FQGNSA. V dropped 2 bases and J dropped 0 bases, with 12 bases sitting between them. The CDR3 covers 16 residues. This clonotype came up a few times. The receptor was derived from a human donor who had recovered from COVID-19. The specimen comprised CD4+ T cells from blood, sampled before SARS-CoV-2 vaccination. The chain joins TRBV7-2 to TRBJ2-3; D possibly corresponds to TRBD2 (6 bases). This CDR3 reads CASSLRARGSTDTQYF. The CDR3 DNA is TGTGCCAGCAGCTTAAGGGCCCGGGGGAGCACAGATACGCAGTATTTT. The full variable domain, in which reference TRBV7-2 and TRBJ2-3 provide the parts outside the CDR3, is GAGVSQSPSNKVTEKGKDVELRCDPISGHTALYWYRQSLGQGLEFLIYFQGNSAPDKSGLPSDRFSAERTGGSVSTLTIQRTQQEDSAVYLCASSLRARGSTDTQYFGPGTRLTVL.